Shown below are 30 T cell receptor beta chains from a single sample sequenced in a study of T cell responses to AZD1222 COVID-19 vaccine. Only in-frame clones appear in the TCRdb table, and some are missing; sequencing was by immunoSEQ multiplex PCR. This repertoire shows 180,000 or so clones, approximately 93% found once; its top ten account for about 1%. The sample here was peripheral blood, taken 28 days after the second AZD1222 dose. The receptor source for this set is an adult who received the AZD1222 COVID-19 vaccine.

V usage is TRBV2 and J usage is TRBJ2-5; TRBD1 or TRBD2 may be the D gene (5 bases each). V shed 8 bases and J shed 7 bases, with 8 bases lying between them. The CDR3 is 10 amino acids. In germline, CDR1 is SNHLY, CDR2 FYNNEI. The CDR3 nucleotides read TGTGCCAGCCGGGGCCCGACCCAGTACTTC. Its protein product is CASRGPTQYF.

The chain employs TRBV28 and TRBJ1-1, with D tentatively TRBD1 (6 bases). From germline, CDR1 is MDHEN and CDR2 SYDVKM. This CDR3 is built from 14 residues. Trimming left V 10 bases short and J 0 bases short, with 15 bases between. CDR3 loop: CATVIDRLNTEAFF. The CDR3 nucleotides are TGTGCCACTGTAATTGACAGGTTGAACACTGAAGCTTTCTTT.

V gene TRBV5-6 combines with J gene TRBJ2-2; 14 nucleotides line up with TRBD2. The V gene end was trimmed by 4 bases and the J gene end by 2 bases; junction bases not matched to a gene: 7. The CDR3 is 18 residues long. From germline, CDR1 is SGHDT and CDR2 YYEEEE. The CDR3 protein is CASSRGGLAGGNTGELFF. In DNA form, the CDR3 reads TGTGCCAGCAGCCGAGGTGGACTAGCGGGGGGCAACACCGGGGAGCTGTTTTTT. Full variable domain (missing parts from reference TRBV5-6 and TRBJ2-2): DAGVTQSPTHLIKTRGQQVTLRCSPKSGHDTVSWYQQALGQGPQFIFQYYEEEERQRGNFPDRFSGHQFPNYSSELNVNALLLGDSALYLCASSRGGLAGGNTGELFFGEGSRLTVL.

The chain carries TRBV7-9 and TRBJ2-6, with 7 nucleotides matching TRBD2. Trimming cost V 5 bases and J 3 bases; bases outside gene matches: 7. The CDR3 loop spans 16 amino acids. The germline CDR1 and CDR2 sequences are SEHNR and FQNEAQ (reference sequence). CDR3 nucleotides: TGTGCCAGCAGCCCCGGGGGGAGAAATGGGGCCAACGTCCTGACTTTC. Protein sequence: CASSPGGRNGANVLTF.

The genes are TRBV5-5 and TRBJ1-6, with TRBD1 matching 9 bases. Germline V gives CDR1 SGHKS, CDR2 YYEKEE (reference sequence). This CDR3 comprises 15 residues. J lost 7 bases, V lost 7 bases, and 9 bases had no gene match. The CDR3 nucleotides are TGTGCCAGCGGGGGACAGGGACGGCAGAATTCACCCCTCCACTTT. Translating it yields CASGGQGRQNSPLHF.

This chain joins TRBV4-1 and TRBJ1-4, with D uncertain. V was pared by 6 bases and J by 5 bases, with 13 bases between. This CDR3 region has 14 residues. The V gene's germline CDR1 is MGHRA and CDR2 YSYEKL. The CDR3 loop reads CASRPRMVNEKLFF. DNA of the CDR3: TGCGCCAGCAGACCGAGGATGGTGAATGAAAAACTGTTTTTT.

V and J are TRBV5-8 and TRBJ1-1; no clear D gene. The length of the CDR3 is 11 residues. Between the trimmed V and J ends, which lost 1 base and 5 bases, there was a span of 3 bases. Germline lookup yields CDR1 SGHTS and CDR2 YDEGEE. Here the CDR3 reads CASSLPTEAFF. The CDR3 DNA reads as TGTGCCAGCAGCTTGCCGACTGAAGCTTTCTTT.

The CDR3 DNA follows: TGTGCCAGCAGCGTAACAAGCAGCTCCTACAATGAGCAGTTCTTC. Translating it yields CASSVTSSSYNEQFF. V usage is TRBV9 and J usage is TRBJ2-1; D uncertain. From germline, CDR1 is SGDLS and CDR2 YYNGEE. This CDR3 comprises 15 residues. V shed 1 base and J shed 0 bases, with 8 bases lying between them.

The chain joins TRBV5-1 to TRBJ2-3; D unresolved. The length of the CDR3 is 13 residues. Germline CDR1 SGHRS, CDR2 YFSETQ. V was cut by 3 bases and J by 2 bases, with 7 bases left in between. Here the CDR3 reads CASSYGFTDTQYF. The CDR3 DNA reads as TGCGCCAGCAGCTATGGATTCACAGATACGCAGTATTTT. The full variable domain, completed using reference TRBV5-1 and TRBJ2-3, is KAGVTQTPRYLIKTRGQQVTLSCSPISGHRSVSWYQQTPGQGLQFLFEYFSETQRNKGNFPGRFSGRQFSNSRSEMNVSTLELGDSALYLCASSYGFTDTQYFGPGTRLTVL.

This clone appeared a few times. The CDR3 DNA follows: TGTGCCAGTAGTGCCGACAGGGACGAAAAACTGTTTTTT. This gives the protein CASSADRDEKLFF. This chain links TRBV19 with TRBJ1-4, with 7 bases lining up with TRBD1. This CDR3 region has 13 residues. Germline V gene data show CDR1 as LNHDA and CDR2 as SQIVND (reference sequence). Trimming at V came to 5 bases and at J to 8 bases, leaving 5 bases not matched to a gene.

CDR3 residues: CASSLGQGSATNEKLFF. The DNA of the CDR3 is TGTGCCAGCAGCTTAGGCCAGGGGAGTGCAACTAATGAAAAACTGTTTTTT. V is TRBV7-9 and J is TRBJ1-4; a weak D match, TRBD1 (6 bases). Trimming left V 1 base short and J 0 bases short, with 12 bases between. The germline gives CDR1 SEHNR, CDR2 FQNEAQ (reference sequence). This CDR3 has 17 amino acids. Full variable domain (remainder filled in from reference TRBV7-9 and TRBJ1-4): DTGVSQNPRHKITKRGQNVTFRCDPISEHNRLYWYRQTLGQGPEFLTYFQNEAQLEKSRLLSDRFSAERPKGSFSTLEIQRTEQGDSAMYLCASSLGQGSATNEKLFFGSGTQLSVL.

This chain uses TRBV2 with TRBJ1-4; TRBD1 matches at 7 bases. Losses at the gene ends were 6 bases for V and 9 bases for J; bases not matched to a gene: 13. Germline CDR1 and CDR2: SNHLY and FYNNEI. The CDR3 is 15 residues long. The CDR3 is CASSPAGGNMQKLFF. CDR3 nucleotides: TGTGCCAGCAGCCCTGCAGGGGGGAATATGCAAAAACTGTTTTTT.

In this sample, this clone turned up many times. The chain has TRBV3-1 (or the pseudogene TRBV3-2) and TRBJ2-5, with D possibly being TRBD1 (7 bases). Germline V gene data show CDR1 as LGHDT and CDR2 as YNNKEL (reference sequence). Trimming removed 7 bases at V and 6 bases at J, with 15 bases between. The CDR3 is 13 residues long. The CDR3 coding sequence is TGTGCCAGCACCAGGGGGGCCAGAAAGACCCAGTACTTC. Its translation is CASTRGARKTQYF.

The genes are TRBV7-2 and TRBJ2-3, with 10 nucleotides matching TRBD2. The germline gives CDR1 SGHTA, CDR2 FQGNSA. The CDR3 is 16 residues long. V shed 2 bases and J 6 bases; nucleotides not matched to a gene: 8. CDR3 nucleotides: TGTGCCAGCAGCTTATCGGTAGCGGGGGGTGCGGATACGCAGTATTTT. It is translated as CASSLSVAGGADTQYF.

The sample holds one count of this clone. The gene calls are TRBV3-1 (or the pseudogene TRBV3-2) and TRBJ1-3, with 10 bases that match TRBD1. CDR1 is LGHDT, CDR2 YNNKEL, per germline (reference sequence). V shed 4 bases and J 6 bases; nucleotides not matched to a gene: 9. The CDR3 sequence is 16 residues long. The DNA of the CDR3 is TGTGCCAGCAGCCTGGGCCGGGACAGGGGAACAAACACCATATATTTT. It translates to CASSLGRDRGTNTIYF.

The V call is TRBV19, the J call TRBJ1-1; 9 bases line up with TRBD1. Looked up from germline, CDR1 is LNHDA and CDR2 is SQIVND (reference sequence). This CDR3 is 15 amino acids long. The V gene end was trimmed by 5 bases and the J gene end by 5 bases; junction bases not matched to a gene: 9. The CDR3 is CASSPRTGEGTEAFF. The CDR3 region has the DNA TGTGCCAGTAGTCCCCGGACAGGGGAGGGTACTGAAGCTTTCTTT.

The J gene is TRBJ1-6, the V gene TRBV12-5; no definite D call. Trimming left V 2 bases short and J 0 bases short, with 11 bases between. This CDR3 spans 17 amino acids. Germline CDR1 LGHNT, CDR2 FRNRAP. The CDR3 DNA follows: TGTGCTAGTGGTTTGAACGGGGAGGGCTCCTATAATTCACCCCTCCACTTT. Protein product: CASGLNGEGSYNSPLHF. Combining the CDR3 with reference TRBV12-5 and TRBJ1-6 gives the whole variable domain DARVTQTPRHKVTEMGQEVTMRCQPILGHNTVFWYRQTMMQGLELLAYFRNRAPLDDSGMPKDRFSAEMPDATLATLKIQPSEPRDSAVYFCASGLNGEGSYNSPLHFGNGTRLTVT.

The chain employs TRBV6-6 and TRBJ1-2; D not resolved. From germline, CDR1 is MNHNY and CDR2 SVGAGI (reference sequence). V was pared by 7 bases and J by 4 bases, with 13 bases between. The CDR3 has 13 amino acids. The CDR3 nucleotides read TGTGCCAGCACTCCTGCGGGGAGCTATGGCTACACCTTC. It translates to CASTPAGSYGYTF.

J is TRBJ2-1 and V is TRBV9; 9 nucleotides agree with TRBD2. Trimming at V came to 3 bases and at J to 8 bases, leaving 12 bases not matched to a gene. The CDR3 sequence is 16 residues long. Germline-derived CDR1 and CDR2 are SGDLS and YYNGEE. The CDR3 DNA reads as TGTGCCAGCAGCGCCCGTGGAAGCGGGGGGCCCCATGAGCAGTTCTTC. Translated, it gives CASSARGSGGPHEQFF. Using reference TRBV9 and TRBJ2-1 for the parts outside the CDR3, the full variable domain is DSGVTQTPKHLITATGQRVTLRCSPRSGDLSVYWYQQSLDQGLQFLIQYYNGEERAKGNILERFSAQQFPDLHSELNLSSLELGDSALYFCASSARGSGGPHEQFFGPGTRLTVL.

V and J are TRBV10-3 and TRBJ2-1, with 9 bases aligning to TRBD1. The CDR3 has 19 residues. Germline assignment: CDR1 ENHRY and CDR2 SYGVKD. V lost 8 bases and J lost 4; bases outside the gene matches: 21. CDR3 DNA: TGTGCCATCGGAAGTGGTGAGCAGGCGGGGGACAGGGCTTACAATGAGCAGTTCTTC. This codes for CAIGSGEQAGDRAYNEQFF.

This clone has a single count. The J gene is TRBJ2-1, the V gene TRBV7-6, with 8 bases that match TRBD2. The CDR3 contains 14 residues. The germline V gene has CDR1 SGHVS and CDR2 FNYEAQ. The V gene end was trimmed by 1 base and the J gene end by 9 bases; junction bases not matched to a gene: 5. Written as DNA, the CDR3 is TGTGCCAGCAGCTTAGGGGGACTAGACGGTGAGCAGTTCTTC. It is translated as CASSLGGLDGEQFF. The entire variable domain, with the rest obtained from reference TRBV7-6 and TRBJ2-1, is as follows: GAGVSQSPRYKVTKRGQDVALRCDPISGHVSLYWYRQALGQGPEFLTYFNYEAQQDKSGLPNDRFSAERPEGSISTLTIQRTEQRDSAMYRCASSLGGLDGEQFFGPGTRLTVL.

This chain joins TRBV19 and TRBJ1-1, with 9 positions matching TRBD1. The germline CDR1 and CDR2 sequences are LNHDA and SQIVND (reference sequence). The V gene end was trimmed by 4 bases and the J gene end by 5 bases; junction bases not matched to a gene: 2. The CDR3 totals 13 residues. DNA of the CDR3: TGTGCCAGTAGTAAGACAGGGGGGACTGAAGCTTTCTTT. Translated: CASSKTGGTEAFF.

The chain links TRBV7-3 to TRBJ2-2, with D perhaps matching TRBD2 (6 bases). V shed 5 bases and J shed 5 bases, with 12 bases lying between them. CDR3 length equals 14 residues. Germline V gene sequence: CDR1 SGHTA, CDR2 FQGTGA. As DNA, the CDR3 is TGTGCCAGCAGCCTCGGCGGGGCGACCGGGGAGCTGTTTTTT. Protein sequence: CASSLGGATGELFF.

This clone was detected only a few times. This chain joins TRBV3-1 (or the pseudogene TRBV3-2) and TRBJ1-1; D is ambiguous. V was pared by 4 bases and J by 2 bases, with 11 bases between. The CDR3 loop spans 14 amino acids. Germline V gives CDR1 LGHDT, CDR2 YNNKEL (reference sequence). In DNA form, the CDR3 reads TGTGCCAGCAGCCCTCCGGCAACTAACACTGAAGCTTTCTTT. It specifies CASSPPATNTEAFF.

The CDR3 is CASSYDYLRHTDTQYF. CDR3 sequence (DNA): TGTGCCAGCAGTTACGACTATCTGCGGCACACAGATACGCAGTATTTT. The chain uses TRBV6-2 or TRBV6-3 and TRBJ2-3, with a tentative D call TRBD2 (5 bases). V was shortened by 2 bases and J by 2 bases, with 14 bases between the two germline ends. The CDR3 sequence is 16 residues long. Per germline, CDR1 MNHEY and CDR2 SVGEGT.

This chain connects TRBV19 to TRBJ1-2; 9 bases are shared with TRBD1. V lost 5 bases to trimming and J lost 2 bases; unmatched junction nucleotides: 9. Germline CDR1 and CDR2: LNHDA and SQIVND (reference sequence). The CDR3 length is 16 residues. For the CDR3, the DNA is TGTGCCAGTAGTGAGCTACAGGGGGCGCGGAACTATGGCTACACCTTC. This codes for CASSELQGARNYGYTF.

This sequence joins TRBV12-5 and TRBJ1-3; D is perhaps TRBD1 (5 bases). The germline gives CDR1 LGHNT, CDR2 FRNRAP. There are 18 residues in the CDR3. The V end was cut by 0 bases, the J end by 8 bases, with 23 bases between. The DNA for the CDR3 is TGTGCTAGTGGTTTGGTAACAACGGGGGATCTGTGGACGCACACCATATATTTT. This sequence encodes CASGLVTTGDLWTHTIYF.

The chain links TRBV19 to TRBJ1-2; TRBD1 might be the D (6 bases). V gave up 7 bases and J gave up 1 base, with 16 bases separating them. Germline CDR1 reads LNHDA; CDR2 reads SQIVND (reference sequence). The CDR3 is 15 residues long. As DNA, the CDR3 is TGTGCCAGTAAGCGTTTGGGCAGGGGTAACTATGGCTACACCTTC. This gives the protein CASKRLGRGNYGYTF.

The rearrangement uses TRBV5-6 and TRBJ2-5; 7 positions agree with TRBD1. Germline CDR1 and CDR2: SGHDT and YYEEEE. This CDR3 comprises 13 residues. Germline trimming cut 2 bases from V and 9 bases from J; bases unmatched to any gene: 7. The CDR3 coding sequence is TGTGCCAGCAGCTTTCGACAGGGAGTTCCCCAGTACTTC. Translating it yields CASSFRQGVPQYF.

This chain links TRBV7-7 with TRBJ1-2; D perhaps matches TRBD1 (5 bases). Germline CDR1 reads SSHAT; CDR2 reads FNYEAQ (reference sequence). V gave up 1 base and J gave up 7 bases, with 7 bases separating them. The CDR3 contains 12 residues. The CDR3 nucleotides are TGTGCCAGCAGCTTAGGCAGGGTTGGCTACACCTTC. This translates into CASSLGRVGYTF.